Following are 24 T cell receptor beta chains from one sample sequenced in a study of blood T cell repertoires in COVID-19. The assay was immunoSEQ multiplex PCR, and TCRdb's table has in-frame clones only and misses some. Here the sample spans about 160,000 clones, about 86% being singletons. The sequencing input was peripheral blood. These receptors originate from a man aged 50 or older with active or convalescent COVID-19.

The chain recombines TRBV19 with TRBJ1-5; a weak D match, TRBD1 (5 bases). The CDR3 consists of 14 residues. V lost 8 bases and J lost 9, with 20 bases in between. Looked up from germline, CDR1 is LNHDA and CDR2 is SQIVND (reference sequence). CDR3 loop: CASQVRDISWPQHF. CDR3 DNA sequence: TGTGCCAGTCAGGTCAGGGATATATCATGGCCCCAGCATTTT.

This clone occurred a few times. The chain couples TRBV5-1 to TRBJ2-7, with D possibly being TRBD1 (6 bases). Germline V CDR1 and CDR2: SGHRS, YFSETQ. Trimming left V 1 base short and J 4 bases short, with 24 bases between. The CDR3 length is 18 residues. The CDR3 region is CASSLTYSTERQEYEQYF. Written as DNA, the CDR3 is TGCGCCAGCAGCTTGACTTACTCGACCGAGCGACAGGAGTACGAGCAGTACTTC.

This clone was seen just once. This could be a read error, since a much larger clone is one nucleotide away. V is TRBV27 and J is TRBJ2-7, with D possibly matching TRBD2 (6 bases). In germline, CDR1 is MNHEY, CDR2 SMNVEV (reference sequence). The CDR3 sequence is 14 residues long. CDR3 nucleotides: TGTGCCGGCAGTCCAACCGGGGGACCCTACGAGCAGTACTTC. Amino acid sequence: CAGSPTGGPYEQYF.

The V and J genes are TRBV15 and TRBJ1-3; the D gene is possibly TRBD1 (6 bases). Trimming took off 6 bases at V and 2 bases at J, with 14 bases between the two ends. Germline lookup yields CDR1 LNHNV and CDR2 YYDKDF (reference sequence). The CDR3 has 15 residues. CDR3 loop: CATRADSSPGNTIYF. CDR3 DNA: TGTGCCACCAGGGCGGACAGTTCCCCTGGAAACACCATATATTTT.

The table lists this clone with many counts. The V call is TRBV9, the J call TRBJ1-2, with 8 bases fitting TRBD1. Germline CDR1 SGDLS, CDR2 YYNGEE. V gave up 3 bases and J gave up 5 bases; unmatched junction bases: 0. This CDR3 region has 12 residues. The CDR3 loop is CASSGTGYGYTF. CDR3 bases: TGTGCCAGCAGCGGGACAGGGTATGGCTACACCTTC.

The chain couples TRBV6-2 or TRBV6-3 to TRBJ2-2; D might be TRBD1 (5 bases). The CDR3 totals 16 residues. Germline CDR1 reads MNHEY; CDR2 reads SVGEGT. The ends were cut back, 5 bases at V and 0 bases at J, with 13 bases in the middle. The CDR3 here is CASSAQGPSNTGELFF. The CDR3 bases are TGTGCCAGCAGTGCTCAGGGCCCATCGAACACCGGGGAGCTGTTTTTT.

Comment on this clone: Other DNA sequences in the same sample also yield this CDR3. The chain employs TRBV11-2 and TRBJ1-6; perhaps TRBD1 as D (6 bases). The V end lost 3 bases, the J end lost 7 bases, and 7 bases lay between the germline ends. Per germline, CDR1 SGHAT and CDR2 FQNNGV. The CDR3 contains 13 residues. The CDR3 region has the DNA TGTGCCAGCAGCTTGGACAGAAATTCACCCCTCCACTTT. Translated, it gives CASSLDRNSPLHF.

In regard to this clone: This CDR3 is also generated by other DNA sequences in the sample. V is TRBV4-3 and J is TRBJ1-1, with D perhaps matching TRBD1 (5 bases). The CDR3 covers 14 residues. The germline CDR1 and CDR2 sequences are LGHNA and YSLEER. The V gene lost 0 bases and the J gene lost 4 bases, with 9 bases spanning the gap. This CDR3 is CASSQDGGGTEAFF. The CDR3 nucleotides read TGCGCCAGCAGCCAAGATGGGGGGGGCACTGAAGCTTTCTTT.

J is TRBJ2-7 and V is TRBV7-9, with 10 bases aligning to TRBD2. The germline CDR1 and CDR2 sequences are SEHNR and FQNEAQ (reference sequence). The CDR3 consists of 19 residues. Trimming removed 1 base from V and 2 bases from J; junction bases left unmatched: 14. In DNA form, the CDR3 reads TGTGCCAGCAGCTTAGGGACTAGCGGCACTTCATTTTTTCCCTACGAGCAGTACTTC. Its translation: CASSLGTSGTSFFPYEQYF.

This clone was picked up a small number of times. V is TRBV19 and J is TRBJ2-7; 8 bases match TRBD2. Trimming cost V 1 base and J 4 bases; bases outside gene matches: 15. The CDR3 contains 18 residues. Germline CDR1 and CDR2: LNHDA and SQIVND (reference sequence). CDR3 nucleotides: TGTGCCAGTAGTATAGCAATCGGGAGGGGGACGGCGAGGTACGAGCAGTACTTC. Protein sequence: CASSIAIGRGTARYEQYF. Combining the CDR3 with reference TRBV19 and TRBJ2-7 gives the whole variable domain DGGITQSPKYLFRKEGQNVTLSCEQNLNHDAMYWYRQDPGQGLRLIYYSQIVNDFQKGDIAEGYSVSREKKESFPLTVTSAQKNPTAFYLCASSIAIGRGTARYEQYFGPGTRLTVT.

In its sample, this clone was seen a few times. This rearrangement joins TRBV5-1 to TRBJ1-3; D remains unclear. Germline lookup yields CDR1 SGHRS and CDR2 YFSETQ. Trimming cost V 3 bases and J 0 bases, with 13 bases left between them. This CDR3 has 16 residues. CDR3 sequence (DNA): TGCGCCAGCAGCTCCGGACCGGGGAACTCTGGAAACACCATATATTTT. Protein sequence: CASSSGPGNSGNTIYF.

The rearrangement joins TRBV5-1 to TRBJ2-7; possibly TRBD2 for D (6 bases). Trimming stripped 1 base from V and 1 base from J, with 12 bases between. The CDR3 is made up of 15 amino acids. Germline CDR1 reads SGHRS; CDR2 reads YFSETQ. This chain's CDR3 is CASSLIRSGSYEQYF. The CDR3 DNA follows: TGCGCCAGCAGCTTGATTCGGAGCGGGTCCTACGAGCAGTACTTC. The whole variable domain, remainder taken from reference TRBV5-1 and TRBJ2-7, is KAGVTQTPRYLIKTRGQQVTLSCSPISGHRSVSWYQQTPGQGLQFLFEYFSETQRNKGNFPGRFSGRQFSNSRSEMNVSTLELGDSALYLCASSLIRSGSYEQYFGPGTRLTVT.

The chain links TRBV3-1 (or the pseudogene TRBV3-2) to TRBJ2-1; maybe TRBD2 (5 bases). V was clipped by 1 base and J by 3 bases, with 10 bases between them. This CDR3 has 15 amino acids. Per germline, CDR1 LGHDT and CDR2 YNNKEL (reference sequence). CDR3 in DNA: TGTGCCAGCAGCCAAGGTGGGAGTGGCTACAATGAGCAGTTCTTC. Translation: CASSQGGSGYNEQFF.

This clone appeared a single time. Other DNA sequences of this sample code for an identical CDR3. This sequence joins TRBV12-3 or TRBV12-4 and TRBJ1-2; tentative D call: TRBD1 (6 bases). The CDR3 loop spans 13 amino acids. V dropped 6 bases and J dropped 2 bases, with 10 bases sitting between them. CDR3 sequence reads: CASRGQGNYGYTF. In DNA, the CDR3 is TGTGCCAGCAGAGGGCAGGGGAACTATGGCTACACCTTC.

This chain joins TRBV5-1 and TRBJ2-6; D is perhaps TRBD2 (5 bases). The CDR3 covers 15 residues. Germline CDR1 is SGHRS and CDR2 is YFSETQ. V was trimmed by 0 bases and J by 1 base, leaving 5 bases between them. CDR3 nucleotides: TGCGCCAGCAGCTTGGTAGCGTCTGGGGCCAACGTCCTGACTTTC. Translated: CASSLVASGANVLTF.

This chain uses TRBV6-6 with TRBJ2-2, with a possible D match to TRBD1 (6 bases). Trimming took off 4 bases at V and 3 bases at J, with 9 bases between the two ends. Germline values: CDR1 MNHNY, CDR2 SVGAGI (reference sequence). This CDR3 is 14 amino acids long. This CDR3 reads CASSFTGYTGELFF. As DNA, the CDR3 is TGTGCCAGCAGTTTTACAGGGTACACCGGGGAGCTGTTTTTT.

V is TRBV6-5 and J is TRBJ2-7; D might be TRBD2 (5 bases). CDR1 is MNHEY and CDR2 is SVGAGI in the germline V gene. Between the trimmed V and J ends, which lost 6 bases and 7 bases, there was a span of 16 bases. The CDR3 has 13 residues. The CDR3 loop is CASSPRRAGEQYF. The DNA of the CDR3 is TGTGCCAGCAGCCCACGGCGGGCTGGTGAGCAGTACTTC.

The chain couples TRBV9 to TRBJ2-2; 12 bases fit TRBD2. In germline, CDR1 is SGDLS, CDR2 YYNGEE. Trimming removed 7 bases from V and 0 bases from J; junction bases left unmatched: 1. This CDR3 has 15 residues. As DNA, the CDR3 is TGTGCCAGCGGACTAGCGGGGCCGAACACCGGGGAGCTGTTTTTT. As protein: CASGLAGPNTGELFF.

This sequence joins TRBV9 and TRBJ2-2; 8 bases fit TRBD1. Unmatched junction bases numbered 7, after V lost 0 bases and J lost 3 bases. This CDR3 region has 17 residues. Germline CDR1 is SGDLS and CDR2 is YYNGEE. CDR3 sequence reads: CASSVGAGGRYTGELFF. The CDR3 DNA is TGTGCCAGCAGCGTAGGGGCAGGGGGCCGATACACCGGGGAGCTGTTTTTT.

The rearrangement links TRBV5-1 to TRBJ2-3; D is possibly TRBD1 (5 bases). Germline loops: CDR1 SGHRS, CDR2 YFSETQ. CDR3 length: 16 amino acids. Trimming removed 4 bases at V and 1 base at J, with 16 bases between. The CDR3 DNA reads as TGCGCCAGCAGCGTTGGTTTGTTAGGGGGCACAGATACGCAGTATTTT. Its translation is CASSVGLLGGTDTQYF.

This clone appeared a single time. The V and J genes are TRBV5-4 and TRBJ1-1, with 7 bases fitting TRBD1. This CDR3 has 16 amino acids. V shed 4 bases and J 3 bases; nucleotides not matched to a gene: 12. The V gene's germline CDR1 is SGHNT and CDR2 YYREEE (reference sequence). CDR3 residues: CASSNAKGAADTEAFF. CDR3 nucleotides: TGTGCCAGCAGCAACGCGAAGGGGGCAGCGGACACTGAAGCTTTCTTT.

This chain links TRBV5-8 with TRBJ1-2, with TRBD1 matching 9 bases. The CDR3 totals 13 residues. J was trimmed by 7 bases and V by 4 bases; bases with no gene match: 5. From germline, CDR1 is SGHTS and CDR2 YDEGEE. CDR3 sequence (DNA): TGTGCCAGCAGCCGGGACAGGGTTGGTGGCTACACCTTC. Protein sequence: CASSRDRVGGYTF.

This chain joins TRBV19 and TRBJ2-3; a possible D gene is TRBD1 (5 bases). This CDR3 has 13 residues. Germline V lookup: CDR1 LNHDA, CDR2 SQIVND (reference sequence). V gave up 5 bases and J gave up 4 bases, with 10 bases separating them. DNA of the CDR3: TGTGCCAGTAGTGTGGGGCCAGCAGATACGCAGTATTTT. Translated, it gives CASSVGPADTQYF.

The V call is TRBV7-9, the J call TRBJ2-1; 8 bases match TRBD2. Trimming at V came to 6 bases and at J to 5 bases, leaving 18 bases not matched to a gene. CDR1 is SEHNR and CDR2 is FQNEAQ in the germline V gene (reference sequence). The CDR3 consists of 18 residues. CDR3 sequence (DNA): TGTGCCAGCAGAATTAGGGGCTTTGGGGGACTAGAGAACAATGAGCAGTTCTTC. This translates into CASRIRGFGGLENNEQFF.